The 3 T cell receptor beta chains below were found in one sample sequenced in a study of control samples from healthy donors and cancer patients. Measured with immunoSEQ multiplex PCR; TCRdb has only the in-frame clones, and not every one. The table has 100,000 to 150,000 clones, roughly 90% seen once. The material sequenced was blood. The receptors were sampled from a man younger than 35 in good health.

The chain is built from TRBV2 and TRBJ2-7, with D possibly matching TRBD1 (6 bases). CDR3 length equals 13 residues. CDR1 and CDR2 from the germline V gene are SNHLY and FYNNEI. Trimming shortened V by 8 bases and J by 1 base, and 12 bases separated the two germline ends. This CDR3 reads CASGGLTSYEQYF. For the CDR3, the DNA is TGTGCCAGCGGGGGCCTTACTTCCTACGAGCAGTACTTC.

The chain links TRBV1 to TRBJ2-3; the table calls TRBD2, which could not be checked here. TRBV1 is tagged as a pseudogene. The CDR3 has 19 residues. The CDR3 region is CTSSHYPPLAGGETDTQYF. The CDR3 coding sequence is TGCACCAGCAGCCACTACCCCCCCCTAGCGGGGGGCGAGACAGATACGCAGTATTTT.

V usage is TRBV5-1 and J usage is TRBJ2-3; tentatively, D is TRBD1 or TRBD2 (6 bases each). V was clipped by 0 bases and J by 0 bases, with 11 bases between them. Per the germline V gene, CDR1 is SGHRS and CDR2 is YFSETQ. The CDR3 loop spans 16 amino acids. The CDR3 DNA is TGCGCCAGCAGCTTGGTAGGGGGGAAGAGCACAGATACGCAGTATTTT. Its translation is CASSLVGGKSTDTQYF.